This T cell receptor (beta chain) is from a study of T cell changes during pregnancy in multiple sclerosis. This CDR3 comprises 14 residues. The V gene's germline CDR1 is SGHKS and CDR2 YYEKEE (reference sequence). The germline V and J ends were trimmed by 0 bases and 3 bases, with 10 bases remaining between them. Here immunoSEQ multiplex PCR was the method, and the copy in TCRdb shows in-frame clones only, minus some. The sample carries tens of thousands of clones, around 90% recorded once. The chain couples TRBV5-5 to TRBJ2-7; unclear D gene. The source was peripheral blood, collected before pregnancy. The sequence came from a female donor with multiple sclerosis, enrolled in a pregnancy study. As DNA, the CDR3 is TGTGCCAGCAGCTTGGACCCGCCTAGCTACGAGCAGTACTTC. The encoded protein is CASSLDPPSYEQYF.